This is a list of T cell receptor beta chains from one sample in a study of blood T cells in healthy people across ages. TCRdb itself ran the 5' RACE reads through MiXCR, one entry per CDR3 protein. The sample lists hundreds of thousands of distinct CDR3 sequences; approximately 48% were seen once. The sequencing sample was made of blood. Receptor source: a man aged 55 to 70 in good health. Both conserved end residues are part of each CDR3. The D gene is left open where the match is weak. Only part of the rows carry a size: once, few, many, or a class if the clone is expanded.

.,TRBJ2-1,TRBV9,TRBD1,TGTGCCAGCAGCGTCGCGCCTTACGAGGGGGCTATGAATGAGCAGTTCTTC,CASSVAPYEGAMNEQFF
.,TRBJ2-3,TRBV5-1,TRBD1,TGCGCCAGCAGCTTGGAGCCCCAGGGGGCATTCACAGATACGCAGTATTTT,CASSLEPQGAFTDTQYF
.,TRBJ1-1,TRBV20-1,TRBD1,TGCAGTGCTAGAGATGAGGGACAGGGGTCCACTGAAGCTTTCTTT,CSARDEGQGSTEAFF
.,TRBJ2-1,TRBV20-1,.,TGCAGTGCCCCAAGGGGCGGAGTAAGCTCCTACAATGAGCAGTTCTTC,CSAPRGGVSSYNEQFF
.,TRBJ2-3,TRBV27,TRBD1,TGTGCCAGCAGTCCCTCAGGGGGTCCCACAGATACGCAGTATTTT,CASSPSGGPTDTQYF
.,TRBJ2-3,TRBV2,TRBD1,TGTGCCAGCAGTTTCCCAGACAGGGGTTCGGCAGATACGCAGTATTTT,CASSFPDRGSADTQYF
few,TRBJ1-1,TRBV12-3/TRBV12-4,.,TGTGCCAGCAGTTTCAACAGTGGGATGAACACTGAAGCTTTCTTT,CASSFNSGMNTEAFF
.,TRBJ1-1,TRBV7-2,TRBD1,TGTGCCAGCAGCGATACAGGGGCGAACACTGAAGCTTTCTTT,CASSDTGANTEAFF
.,TRBJ2-1,TRBV7-2,TRBD2,TGTGCCGGCAGCTTACAACGGGTTGCGCTAGCGGGGGGGACCTACAATGAGCAGTTCTTC,CAGSLQRVALAGGTYNEQFF
.,TRBJ1-2,TRBV9,TRBD1,TGTGCCAGCAGCTCAACGCCCGGGACAGGGATCCACTATGGCTACACCTTC,CASSSTPGTGIHYGYTF
.,TRBJ2-5,TRBV18,.,TGTGCCAGCTCGGGCGCGACAGAGAGGGAGACCCAGTACTTC,CASSGATERETQYF
many,TRBJ1-2,TRBV4-1,.,TGCGCCAGCAGCCAAGATGAGGCGGGGCACAACTATGGCTACACCTTC,CASSQDEAGHNYGYTF
.,TRBJ2-2,TRBV5-1,.,TGCGCCAGCGCCGTAGGGCCTACCGGGGAGCTGTTTTTT,CASAVGPTGELFF
.,TRBJ2-4,TRBV20-1,.,TGCAGTGCTAGAGGAGCTACAGCCAAAAACATTCAGTACTTC,CSARGATAKNIQYF
.,TRBJ2-3,TRBV24-1,TRBD2,TGTGCCACCAGTGAGCGATACGGGGGGTCCACAGATACGCAGTATTTT,CATSERYGGSTDTQYF
.,TRBJ2-1,TRBV6-6,TRBD1,TGTGCCAGCGGCCGGGTGACAGGGCACAATGAGCAGTTCTTC,CASGRVTGHNEQFF
.,TRBJ2-7,TRBV15,TRBD1,TGTGCCACCAGCATCGGACAGGGGAACGAGCAGTACTTC,CATSIGQGNEQYF
.,TRBJ2-5,TRBV20-1,TRBD2,TGCAGTGCTAGCCACGGACTAGCGGAAGAGACCCAGTACTTC,CSASHGLAEETQYF
.,TRBJ2-7,TRBV30,.,TGTGCCTGGGGGACACGGGGTCCCGAGCAGTACTTC,CAWGTRGPEQYF
once,TRBJ1-6,TRBV25-1,.,TGTGCCAGCAGTGACGCCAGGGCCAATAATTCACCCCTCCACTTT,CASSDARANNSPLHF
few,TRBJ1-2,TRBV14,.,TGTGCCAGCAGCCAAACAGTCTATGGCTACACCTTC,CASSQTVYGYTF
.,TRBJ1-4,TRBV5-1,TRBD1,TGCGCCAGCAGCTTGGTCACAGGGGGGGATGAAAAACTGTTTTTT,CASSLVTGGDEKLFF
.,TRBJ2-1,TRBV2,.,TGTGCCAGCAGTGCTAGCAGGACGGATGAGCAGTTCTTC,CASSASRTDEQFF
few,TRBJ1-1,TRBV5-1,.,TGCGCCAGCAGCCCACGGGAAGCGAACACTGAAGCTTTCTTT,CASSPREANTEAFF
.,TRBJ2-5,TRBV7-2,.,TGTGCCAGCAGTCTCACTCGGAGGGAGACCCAGTACTTC,CASSLTRRETQYF
many,TRBJ1-5,TRBV20-1,TRBD1,TGCAGTGCTAGAAACCGGGACAGGGGGTCCCTCAATCAGCCCCAGCATTTT,CSARNRDRGSLNQPQHF
.,TRBJ1-1,TRBV14,.,TGTGCCAGCAGCCAATTCCCGGTAAACACTGAAGCTTTCTTT,CASSQFPVNTEAFF
.,TRBJ2-7,TRBV4-3,.,TGCGCCAGCAGCCAAGCGCAGGGAAGGTCCTACGAGCAGTACTTC,CASSQAQGRSYEQYF
.,TRBJ2-5,TRBV4-1,TRBD2,TGCGCCAGCAGCCAAGTAGCGGGGCGGACCCAAGAGACCCAGTACTTC,CASSQVAGRTQETQYF
.,TRBJ2-5,TRBV20-1,.,TGCAGTGCCCGGAGGGCATCCCTGCGTGAGCAGTACTTC,CSARRASLREQYF
.,TRBJ1-6,TRBV9,.,TGTGCCAGCCGCAGGGACCCCTATTCACCCCTCCACTTT,CASRRDPYSPLHF
.,TRBJ2-1,TRBV12-3/TRBV12-4,.,TGTGCCAGCAGCCAGGGCGCTGTCAAGATTTCCTACAATGAGCAGTTCTTC,CASSQGAVKISYNEQFF
few,TRBJ1-2,TRBV6-5,.,TGTGCCAGCAGCCCTACTCAACAGGATTACACCTTC,CASSPTQQDYTF
.,TRBJ2-4,TRBV5-1,TRBD2,TGCGCCAGCAGCTCCCTAGCGGGGGGGGACAATGAGCAGTACTTC,CASSSLAGGDNEQYF
few,TRBJ2-5,TRBV7-9,TRBD2,TGTGCCAGCAGCTTATACTCGACTAGCGAGTCCAGAGAGACCCAGTACTTC,CASSLYSTSESRETQYF
.,TRBJ1-2,TRBV21-1,.,TGTGCCAGCAGCAAAAAGAGGCAGCTCAGGGACTCTGGCTACACCTTC,CASSKKRQLRDSGYTF
many,TRBJ2-5,TRBV20-1,.,TGCAGTGCTAGATGGTCTCTTGACCACCAAGAGACCCAGTACTTC,CSARWSLDHQETQYF
.,TRBJ2-5,TRBV20-1,.,TGCAGTGCTAGAGTCGAGTTCCCCCAAGAGACCCAGTACTTC,CSARVEFPQETQYF
few,TRBJ2-3,TRBV7-2,TRBD2,TGTGCCAGCAGCCTCCCGTTAGCGGGTTGGAAGTATTTT,CASSLPLAGWKYF
.,TRBJ2-5,TRBV28,.,TGTGCCGCATCGGCGCTCCGCCAAGAGACCCAGTACTTC,CAASALRQETQYF
.,TRBJ2-3,TRBV4-3,.,TGCGCCAGCAGCCACACCCGGGCGGGGGCGGATACGCAGTATTTT,CASSHTRAGADTQYF
.,TRBJ2-2,TRBV27,TRBD1,TGTGCCAGCAGTCTACAGGGGCTCACCGGGGAGCTGTTTTTT,CASSLQGLTGELFF
few,TRBJ2-1,TRBV2,.,TGTGCCAGCAGTGAGGACGCTGAGCAGTTCTTC,CASSEDAEQFF
few,TRBJ2-3,TRBV18,.,TGTGCCAGCTCACGCGGGACAGCCACAGATACGCAGTATTTT,CASSRGTATDTQYF
few,TRBJ1-1,TRBV7-2,.,TGTGCCAGCAGCTGGGGGGCGCGGGGCACTGAAGCTTTCTTT,CASSWGARGTEAFF
.,TRBJ2-7,TRBV5-6,.,TGTGCCAGCAGCTCATTCACAGGGTCCGAGCAGTACTTC,CASSSFTGSEQYF